This T cell receptor beta chain stems from a study of T cell repertoires in cytomegalovirus infection. TCRdb re-called the reads through MiXCR, storing one row per CDR3 protein. Of 140,000 to 150,000 distinct CDR3 sequences listed, around 32% are singletons. This clonotype showed up many times. Its antigen is as yet unknown. The CDR3 sequence is 17 residues long. V was cut by 7 bases and J by 0 bases, with 18 bases left in between. Germline V lookup: CDR1 SNHLY, CDR2 FYNNEI. The origin of this receptor is a human donor in good health (CMV status not recorded). Some clones in this sample may be carry-over from other donors' samples. V and J are TRBV2 and TRBJ2-2; a possible D gene is TRBD1 (6 bases). Sample: CD8+ T cells from cultured PBMCs, taken from culture after CMV antigen stimulation. CDR3 sequence: CASIYNPGQANTGELFF. The CDR3 DNA follows: TGTGCCAGCATATACAATCCGGGACAAGCGAACACCGGGGAGCTGTTTTTT. Looking up the rest from reference TRBV2 and TRBJ2-2 gives the full variable domain: EPEVTQTPSHQVTQMGQEVILRCVPISNHLYFYWYRQILGQKVEFLVSFYNNEISEKSEIFDDQFSVERPDGSNFTLKIRSTKLEDSAMYFCASIYNPGQANTGELFFGEGSRLTVL.